The 5 T cell receptor beta chains reported below all come from one sample, sequenced in a study of beta chain features in type 1 diabetes. As every portion of the isolated RNA was reverse transcribed, the sequencing read expressed TCRB transcripts. The data were produced by immunoSEQ multiplex PCR, yet TCRdb's version contains in-frame clones alone and is incomplete. The data hold roughly 170,000 clones, with 10% to 15% observed a single time. The sample was central memory CD4+ T cells from blood. The receptors shown here come from a woman aged 18-29 years in good health.

This clone was detected only a few times. This chain connects TRBV7-2 to TRBJ1-2, with TRBD1 matching 8 bases. Losses at the gene ends were 4 bases for V and 2 bases for J; bases not matched to a gene: 6. CDR1 is SGHTA and CDR2 is FQGNSA in the germline V gene. CDR3 length equals 15 residues. The CDR3 DNA reads as TGTGCCAGCAGCTGGTCGGGACAGGCAAACTATGGCTACACCTTC. Its translation: CASSWSGQANYGYTF.

V gene TRBV25-1 combines with J gene TRBJ2-1; 13 nucleotides match TRBD2. The CDR3 is made up of 16 amino acids. The trim removed 3 bases at V and 8 bases at J, leaving 7 bases unmatched. CDR1 MGHDK and CDR2 SYGVNS come from the germline V gene. CDR3 bases: TGTGCCAGCAGTGATTGGACTAGCGGGAGTTCGGATGAGCAGTTCTTC. Amino acids: CASSDWTSGSSDEQFF.

This clone was recorded a few times. This chain joins TRBV5-1 and TRBJ1-2, with D possibly matching TRBD1 (5 bases). This CDR3 comprises 14 residues. V was clipped by 4 bases and J by 4 bases, with 14 bases between them. Germline assignment: CDR1 SGHRS and CDR2 YFSETQ. This CDR3 reads CASSPGDGSYGYTF. The CDR3 nucleotides read TGCGCCAGCAGCCCGGGGGACGGAAGCTATGGCTACACCTTC.

This clone occurred a few times. V usage is TRBV28 and J usage is TRBJ2-7; D not resolved. CDR3 length: 12 residues. Germline-derived CDR1 and CDR2 are MDHEN and SYDVKM. Deletions cut 7 bases from V and 7 bases from J, with 14 bases between. CDR3 sequence: CASTSNPREQYF. The CDR3 nucleotides are TGTGCCAGCACCTCGAACCCCCGGGAGCAGTACTTC. Full variable domain (rest looked up from reference TRBV28 and TRBJ2-7): DVKVTQSSRYLVKRTGEKVFLECVQDMDHENMFWYRQDPGLGLRLIYFSYDVKMKEKGDIPEGYSVSREKKERFSLILESASTNQTSMYLCASTSNPREQYFGPGTRLTVT.

V gene TRBV5-1 combines with J gene TRBJ2-7; 7 bases are shared with TRBD1. V dropped 4 bases and J dropped 2; count of bases not matched to a gene: 6. Germline CDR1 and CDR2: SGHRS and YFSETQ. This CDR3 comprises 14 residues. In DNA, the CDR3 is TGCGCCAGCAGCCCACCGACAGGGACCTACGAGCAGTACTTC. This sequence encodes CASSPPTGTYEQYF.